The next 11 T cell receptor beta chains were all read from a single sample in a study of blood T cell repertoires in COVID-19. TCRdb's copy holds only in-frame clones and misses some; the assay was immunoSEQ multiplex PCR. The sample has roughly 250,000 clones; 70% to 90% are singletons. Input material: peripheral blood. The receptors here all came from a woman in her forties who had recovered from COVID-19.

The rearrangement links TRBV29-1 to TRBJ2-1, with TRBD2 matching over 9 bases. V shed 4 bases, J shed 4 bases, and the junction held 5 bases outside the gene matches. The germline gives CDR1 SQVTM, CDR2 ANQGSEA. This CDR3 spans 14 amino acids. The CDR3 region is CSVVLAGAYNEQFF. The CDR3 DNA reads TGCAGCGTTGTATTAGCGGGAGCGTACAATGAGCAGTTCTTC.

The V call is TRBV6-6, the J call TRBJ1-2, with D possibly matching TRBD1 (5 bases). In germline, CDR1 is MNHNY, CDR2 SVGAGI (reference sequence). Between the trimmed V and J ends, which lost 11 bases and 8 bases, there was a span of 21 bases. The CDR3 spans 13 residues. The CDR3 protein is CASGGTGSKGYTF. In nucleotides, the CDR3 is TGTGCCTCCGGTGGAACAGGATCTAAAGGCTACACCTTC.

This clone has just a few counts. The V and J genes are TRBV5-5 and TRBJ2-7; 12 bases fit TRBD2. V shed 2 bases, J shed 0 bases, and the junction held 3 bases outside the gene matches. Germline CDR1 is SGHKS and CDR2 is YYEKEE (reference sequence). CDR3 length equals 16 residues. In DNA, the CDR3 is TGTGCCAGCAGCTTACGGACTAGCGGGGTCTCCTACGAGCAGTACTTC. The encoded protein is CASSLRTSGVSYEQYF.

The chain recombines TRBV10-3 with TRBJ1-5; D is perhaps TRBD1 (6 bases). CDR1 and CDR2 (germline): ENHRY, SYGVKD. CDR3 length: 14 amino acids. Trimming stripped 10 bases from V and 8 bases from J, with 21 bases between. CDR3 residues: CATREGGDGEPQHF. Here the CDR3 DNA reads TGTGCCACCCGAGAAGGGGGGGACGGTGAGCCCCAGCATTTT.

The V call is TRBV11-2, the J call TRBJ1-2; D is ambiguous. The CDR3 runs 12 residues. V was pared by 8 bases and J by 4 bases, with 11 bases between. Germline values: CDR1 SGHAT, CDR2 FQNNGV. Written as DNA, the CDR3 is TGTGCCAGCGGTCCGGGATCCTATGGCTACACCTTC. Translated, it gives CASGPGSYGYTF. The complete variable domain, with remaining parts taken from reference TRBV11-2 and TRBJ1-2, reads EAGVAQSPRYKIIEKRQSVAFWCNPISGHATLYWYQQILGQGPKLLIQFQNNGVVDDSQLPKDRFSAERLKGVDSTLKIQPAKLEDSAVYLCASGPGSYGYTFGSGTRLTVV.

The V call is TRBV4-3, the J call TRBJ2-5; 9 positions agree with TRBD1. J lost 5 bases, V lost 1 base, and 8 bases had no gene match. The CDR3 totals 16 residues. CDR1 and CDR2 (germline): LGHNA, YSLEER. CDR3 coding DNA: TGCGCCAGCAGCCAAGCCGGGACAGGGTGGACCGAGACCCAGTACTTC. This sequence encodes CASSQAGTGWTETQYF.

A single count supports this clone. This chain connects TRBV7-2 to TRBJ1-1, with 8 bases that match TRBD1. Trimming at V came to 3 bases and at J to 4 bases, leaving 7 bases not matched to a gene. Germline V lookup: CDR1 SGHTA, CDR2 FQGNSA. CDR3 size: 15 residues. The CDR3 reads CASSFSGQAFTEAFF. As DNA, the CDR3 is TGTGCCAGCAGCTTTTCGGGACAGGCCTTCACTGAAGCTTTCTTT.

This clone was seen only once. This sequence joins TRBV2 and TRBJ1-1; no clear D. Trimming removed 8 bases from V and 5 bases from J, with 12 bases in between. CDR1 SNHLY and CDR2 FYNNEI come from the germline V gene. The CDR3 covers 12 residues. Here the CDR3 reads CASGGHWTEAFF. CDR3 sequence (DNA): TGTGCCAGCGGCGGGCACTGGACTGAAGCTTTCTTT.

This rearrangement joins TRBV28 to TRBJ1-4, with no clear D. Germline assignment: CDR1 MDHEN and CDR2 SYDVKM. The CDR3 totals 12 residues. With 8 bases removed from V and 7 bases from J, the gap between germline ends came to 11 bases. Written as DNA, the CDR3 is TGTGCCAGCCGTACCCCGAGTGAAAAACTGTTTTTT. Amino acids: CASRTPSEKLFF. Using reference TRBV28 and TRBJ1-4 for the parts outside the CDR3, the full variable domain is DVKVTQSSRYLVKRTGEKVFLECVQDMDHENMFWYRQDPGLGLRLIYFSYDVKMKEKGDIPEGYSVSREKKERFSLILESASTNQTSMYLCASRTPSEKLFFGSGTQLSVL.

The chain is built from TRBV18 and TRBJ2-1, with 8 bases matching TRBD1. Unmatched junction bases numbered 7, after V lost 3 bases and J lost 12 bases. CDR3 size: 13 residues. The germline V gene has CDR1 KGHSH and CDR2 LQKENI. CDR3 protein: CASSPGRTGGQFF. The DNA for the CDR3 is TGTGCCAGCTCACCCGGCAGAACAGGGGGGCAGTTCTTC.

The J gene is TRBJ1-2, the V gene TRBV5-4; TRBD1 is a possible D gene (6 bases). V lost 0 bases, J lost 0 bases, and 12 bases lay in between. This CDR3 has 16 amino acids. Germline V CDR1 and CDR2: SGHNT, YYREEE (reference sequence). The CDR3: CASSLAGDRPNYGYTF. In DNA form, the CDR3 reads TGTGCCAGCAGCTTGGCCGGAGACAGGCCTAACTATGGCTACACCTTC.